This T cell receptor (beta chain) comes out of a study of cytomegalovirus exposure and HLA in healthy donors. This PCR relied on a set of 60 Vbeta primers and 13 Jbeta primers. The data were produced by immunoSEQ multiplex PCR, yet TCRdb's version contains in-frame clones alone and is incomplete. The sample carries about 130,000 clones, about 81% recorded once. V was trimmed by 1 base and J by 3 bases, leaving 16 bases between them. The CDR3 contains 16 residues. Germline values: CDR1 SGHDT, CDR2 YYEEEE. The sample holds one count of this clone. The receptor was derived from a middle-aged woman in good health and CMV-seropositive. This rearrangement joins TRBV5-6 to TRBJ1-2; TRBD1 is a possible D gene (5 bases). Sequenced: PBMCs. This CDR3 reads CASSLNRRLFDYGYTF. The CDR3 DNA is TGTGCCAGCAGCTTGAACAGGCGTTTATTCGACTATGGCTACACCTTC.